Listed below are T cell receptor beta chains from one sample, sequenced in a study of Ad26.COV2.S vaccination and SARS-CoV-2 variants. The protocol was immunoSEQ multiplex PCR, while the TCRdb copy is restricted to in-frame clones and leaves out a portion. The sample consists of about 460,000 clones, roughly nine tenths of them appearing once. The sequencing here drew on peripheral blood, taken in a trial of Ad26.COV2.S vaccine versus placebo. These receptors originate from a person aged 18-60 years who received the Ad26.COV2.S COVID-19 vaccine or a placebo. Each CDR3 is given with its conserved first and last residue. The D gene is left open where the match is weak. Not all rows give a size; the values are once, few, many and, for expanded clones, a class.

d_call: -; clone_size: -; j_call: TRBJ1-1; v_call: TRBV7-2; cdr3_aa: CASSPQWGTEAFF; cdr3_nt: TGTGCCAGCAGCCCACAATGGGGGACTGAAGCTTTCTTT
d_call: -; clone_size: -; j_call: TRBJ1-3; v_call: TRBV18; cdr3_aa: CASSLSSGPGNTIYF; cdr3_nt: TGTGCCAGCTCACTCTCCTCAGGACCTGGAAACACCATATATTTT
d_call: TRBD2; clone_size: -; j_call: TRBJ2-3; v_call: TRBV18; cdr3_aa: CASSPVLAGTDTQYF; cdr3_nt: TGTGCCAGCTCACCAGTTCTAGCGGGAACAGATACGCAGTATTTT
d_call: -; clone_size: few; j_call: TRBJ1-1; v_call: TRBV18; cdr3_aa: CASSPGQILNTEAFF; cdr3_nt: TGTGCCAGCTCACCGGGACAAATCCTGAACACTGAAGCTTTCTTT
d_call: TRBD2; clone_size: once; j_call: TRBJ2-1; v_call: TRBV4-3; cdr3_aa: CASSQDRTSFDEQFF; cdr3_nt: TGCGCCAGCAGCCAAGATAGGACTAGTTTCGATGAGCAGTTCTTC
d_call: -; clone_size: -; j_call: TRBJ2-1; v_call: TRBV15; cdr3_aa: CATSRASKSSYNEQFF; cdr3_nt: TGTGCCACCAGCAGGGCAAGTAAGAGCTCCTACAATGAGCAGTTCTTC
d_call: TRBD2; clone_size: once; j_call: TRBJ2-7; v_call: TRBV6-5; cdr3_aa: CASSYSGLAGGYEQYF; cdr3_nt: TGTGCCAGCAGTTACTCGGGACTAGCGGGAGGTTACGAGCAGTACTTC
d_call: -; clone_size: -; j_call: TRBJ2-2; v_call: TRBV6-5; cdr3_aa: CASSLRGLGNTGELFF; cdr3_nt: TGTGCCAGCAGTTTGCGGGGACTGGGGAACACCGGGGAGCTGTTTTTT
d_call: TRBD2; clone_size: -; j_call: TRBJ2-1; v_call: TRBV7-2; cdr3_aa: CASSLLGLSGGGKAEQFF; cdr3_nt: TGTGCCAGCAGCTTATTGGGCCTTTCGGGAGGCGGGAAGGCTGAGCAGTTCTTC
d_call: -; clone_size: -; j_call: TRBJ1-1; v_call: TRBV30; cdr3_aa: CAWTSSFLGNTEAFF; cdr3_nt: TGTGCCTGGACGTCTTCGTTTCTTGGGAACACTGAAGCTTTCTTT
d_call: -; clone_size: -; j_call: TRBJ2-1; v_call: TRBV7-8; cdr3_aa: CASSPRHEQFF; cdr3_nt: TGTGCCAGCAGCCCCCGCCATGAGCAGTTCTTC
d_call: -; clone_size: -; j_call: TRBJ2-5; v_call: TRBV7-7; cdr3_aa: CASSSRAGPLQETQYF; cdr3_nt: TGTGCTAGCAGCTCAAGGGCAGGCCCTCTGCAAGAGACCCAGTACTTC
d_call: TRBD2; clone_size: -; j_call: TRBJ2-3; v_call: TRBV7-8; cdr3_aa: CASSHSGRGNTDTQYF; cdr3_nt: TGTGCCAGCAGCCATTCGGGGCGGGGGAACACAGATACGCAGTATTTT
d_call: -; clone_size: -; j_call: TRBJ2-1; v_call: TRBV12-1; cdr3_aa: CASSLQTGIRYNEQFF; cdr3_nt: TGTGCCAGCAGCTTACAGACAGGAATCCGGTACAATGAGCAGTTCTTC
d_call: -; clone_size: -; j_call: TRBJ2-1; v_call: TRBV20-1; cdr3_aa: CSATTLNEQFF; cdr3_nt: TGCAGTGCTACAACTCTCAATGAGCAGTTCTTC
d_call: -; clone_size: -; j_call: TRBJ1-1; v_call: TRBV11-1; cdr3_aa: CASSLGMNTEAFF; cdr3_nt: TGTGCCAGCAGCCTGGGGATGAACACTGAAGCTTTCTTT
d_call: -; clone_size: few; j_call: TRBJ1-6; v_call: TRBV27; cdr3_aa: CASRAGPPGALHF; cdr3_nt: TGTGCCAGCAGGGCGGGACCCCCCGGGGCCCTCCACTTT
d_call: -; clone_size: few; j_call: TRBJ2-7; v_call: TRBV7-8; cdr3_aa: CASSLGHSGGYEQYF; cdr3_nt: TGTGCCAGCAGCTTAGGGCACAGCGGCGGCTACGAGCAGTACTTC
d_call: TRBD1; clone_size: once; j_call: TRBJ1-1; v_call: TRBV5-1; cdr3_aa: CASSGTAHMNTEAFF; cdr3_nt: TGCGCCAGTTCCGGGACAGCACACATGAACACTGAAGCTTTCTTT
d_call: TRBD2; clone_size: -; j_call: TRBJ2-1; v_call: TRBV7-3; cdr3_aa: CASSISGGPKIEQFF; cdr3_nt: TGTGCCAGCAGCATTAGCGGGGGGCCAAAAATTGAGCAGTTCTTC
d_call: -; clone_size: -; j_call: TRBJ1-2; v_call: TRBV5-4; cdr3_aa: CASSLQVQLSNYGYTF; cdr3_nt: TGTGCCAGCAGCTTACAGGTTCAGCTATCTAACTATGGCTACACCTTC
d_call: -; clone_size: -; j_call: TRBJ2-5; v_call: TRBV6-5; cdr3_aa: CASSYSTGSETQYF; cdr3_nt: TGTGCCAGCAGTTACTCTACAGGGTCAGAGACCCAGTACTTC
d_call: -; clone_size: -; j_call: TRBJ1-2; v_call: TRBV6-5; cdr3_aa: CASSTHQGAGYGYTF; cdr3_nt: TGTGCCAGCAGTACTCACCAGGGCGCGGGCTATGGCTACACCTTC
d_call: -; clone_size: once; j_call: TRBJ2-1; v_call: TRBV30; cdr3_aa: CAWSVDGPQHNEQFF; cdr3_nt: TGTGCCTGGAGTGTCGACGGACCTCAACACAATGAGCAGTTCTTC
d_call: -; clone_size: -; j_call: TRBJ1-2; v_call: TRBV12-3/TRBV12-4; cdr3_aa: CASSWGEGGGYTF; cdr3_nt: TGTGCCAGCAGTTGGGGTGAAGGGGGTGGTTACACCTTC
d_call: TRBD2; clone_size: -; j_call: TRBJ2-1; v_call: TRBV5-4; cdr3_aa: CASSLALAGRYNEQFF; cdr3_nt: TGTGCCAGCAGCTTGGCTCTAGCGGGAAGGTACAATGAGCAGTTCTTC
d_call: -; clone_size: -; j_call: TRBJ2-5; v_call: TRBV6-2/TRBV6-3; cdr3_aa: CASSYRVEETQYF; cdr3_nt: TGTGCCAGCAGTTACCGGGTAGAAGAGACCCAGTACTTC
d_call: -; clone_size: -; j_call: TRBJ2-7; v_call: TRBV6-1; cdr3_aa: CASSEVMVGPQYF; cdr3_nt: TGTGCCAGCAGTGAAGTAATGGTCGGGCCGCAGTACTTC
d_call: TRBD1; clone_size: many; j_call: TRBJ1-1; v_call: TRBV7-9; cdr3_aa: CASSLVAAGGNTEAFF; cdr3_nt: TGTGCCAGCAGCTTAGTTGCGGCAGGGGGGAACACTGAAGCTTTCTTT
d_call: -; clone_size: few; j_call: TRBJ1-6; v_call: TRBV2; cdr3_aa: CASKTGANSPLHF; cdr3_nt: TGTGCCAGCAAGACAGGAGCAAATTCACCCCTCCACTTT
d_call: TRBD1; clone_size: once; j_call: TRBJ2-2; v_call: TRBV7-6; cdr3_aa: CASSKTGGVTGELFF; cdr3_nt: TGTGCCAGCAGTAAAACAGGGGGCGTCACCGGGGAGCTGTTTTTT